Given below is one T cell receptor (beta chain) in context. Its antigen is not known. This table comes from immunoSEQ multiplex PCR, and its TCRdb copy is limited to in-frame clones, with some not included. The profile shows fewer than 200,000 clones, just under 95% of them singletons. The CDR3 contains 16 residues. The record originates from a study of shared clonotypes between healthy human individuals. Notes on the study in general: For naive CD4 cells, 5% to 6.5% of clonotypes were shared across a handful of donors.

This clonotype was obtained from a woman aged 25-40 years in good health. The sequencing input was naive CD4+ T cells sorted from blood. Subset: CD45RA+ positively selected. V is TRBV21-1 and J is TRBJ1-1. TRBV21-1 is shown as a pseudogene. The chain's CDR3 is CASSGSVATIRTEAFF. The CDR3 DNA reads as TGTGCCAGCAGCGGCAGTGTAGCCACAATTCGCACTGAAGCTTTCTTT.